These T cell receptor beta chains were read from a single sample in a study of post-analysis software for immune sequencing data. TCRdb recomputed calls from the PCR reads with MiXCR, one row per CDR3 protein. The repertoire has approximately 630,000 distinct CDR3 sequences, 59% of them found once; the top ten carry roughly 10%. The sequenced sample was blood. These receptors all stem from a girl aged 2 to 9 with multiple sclerosis. Both conserved end residues are trimmed from each CDR3. The order of the fields is clone size, V gene, J gene, D gene, CDR3 protein. The D gene is left open where the match is weak. Clone size appears in some rows only: once, few, many, or a class for an expanded clone.

clone_size: .; v_call: TRBV24-1; j_call: TRBJ2-3; d_call: TRBD2; cdr3_aa: ATSWTIRGADTQY
clone_size: .; v_call: TRBV6-6; j_call: TRBJ2-3; d_call: TRBD2; cdr3_aa: ASSSRLAATDTQY
clone_size: .; v_call: TRBV12-3/TRBV12-4; j_call: TRBJ1-2; d_call: TRBD1; cdr3_aa: ASLFRWGTEANYGYT
clone_size: .; v_call: TRBV9; j_call: TRBJ2-1; d_call: TRBD2; cdr3_aa: ASSVVGLAVVNEQF
clone_size: few; v_call: TRBV12-3/TRBV12-4; j_call: TRBJ1-1; d_call: TRBD1; cdr3_aa: ASNGAGGANTEAF
clone_size: .; v_call: TRBV10-3; j_call: TRBJ1-4; d_call: TRBD1; cdr3_aa: AISAKIPGQGDEKLF
clone_size: .; v_call: TRBV29-1; j_call: TRBJ1-2; d_call: .; cdr3_aa: SVEREGYGYT
clone_size: .; v_call: TRBV10-2; j_call: TRBJ1-5; d_call: TRBD1; cdr3_aa: ASSDSFLRDRGLGQPQH
clone_size: .; v_call: TRBV7-9; j_call: TRBJ1-2; d_call: TRBD1; cdr3_aa: ASSLAGGQGRYGYT
clone_size: few; v_call: TRBV12-3/TRBV12-4; j_call: TRBJ2-1; d_call: TRBD2; cdr3_aa: ASRSGRVDEQF
clone_size: few; v_call: TRBV29-1; j_call: TRBJ2-3; d_call: .; cdr3_aa: SVVEGFIHTDTQY
clone_size: .; v_call: TRBV29-1; j_call: TRBJ2-7; d_call: .; cdr3_aa: SVDNGNEQY
clone_size: .; v_call: TRBV15; j_call: TRBJ1-2; d_call: .; cdr3_aa: ATSRAEAHRFNYGYT
clone_size: .; v_call: TRBV14; j_call: TRBJ2-7; d_call: TRBD2; cdr3_aa: ASSPGGGTNYEQY
clone_size: once; v_call: TRBV6-1; j_call: TRBJ2-5; d_call: .; cdr3_aa: ASRVGGARWNEQY
clone_size: .; v_call: TRBV4-1; j_call: TRBJ2-3; d_call: .; cdr3_aa: ASSTGLTSTDTQY
clone_size: .; v_call: TRBV27; j_call: TRBJ2-6; d_call: .; cdr3_aa: ASTPYPSYSGANVLT
clone_size: few; v_call: TRBV12-3/TRBV12-4; j_call: TRBJ2-2; d_call: .; cdr3_aa: ASSLQGTGELF
clone_size: few; v_call: TRBV20-1; j_call: TRBJ2-5; d_call: TRBD2; cdr3_aa: SARTSGIYQETQY
clone_size: .; v_call: TRBV7-2; j_call: TRBJ2-3; d_call: TRBD2; cdr3_aa: ASSVRGSTDTQY
clone_size: few; v_call: TRBV5-1; j_call: TRBJ2-2; d_call: TRBD2; cdr3_aa: ASSLRTSGRDTGELF
clone_size: few; v_call: TRBV12-3/TRBV12-4; j_call: TRBJ2-7; d_call: TRBD1; cdr3_aa: ASSPRGGSYEQY
clone_size: few; v_call: TRBV12-3/TRBV12-4; j_call: TRBJ1-5; d_call: TRBD1; cdr3_aa: ASSRQGDSNQPQH
clone_size: few; v_call: TRBV7-2; j_call: TRBJ1-2; d_call: .; cdr3_aa: ASSGRTVNYGYT
clone_size: few; v_call: TRBV4-3; j_call: TRBJ2-1; d_call: TRBD1; cdr3_aa: ASSQGTGVANEQF
clone_size: .; v_call: TRBV10-3; j_call: TRBJ2-7; d_call: TRBD1; cdr3_aa: AISATGTGKRSEQY
clone_size: few; v_call: TRBV7-6; j_call: TRBJ1-6; d_call: .; cdr3_aa: ASSLGGIGSPLH
clone_size: .; v_call: TRBV5-1; j_call: TRBJ2-1; d_call: .; cdr3_aa: ASSRVPGDEQF
clone_size: once; v_call: TRBV20-1; j_call: TRBJ2-1; d_call: TRBD2; cdr3_aa: SARDKREQREQV
clone_size: .; v_call: TRBV20-1; j_call: TRBJ1-5; d_call: .; cdr3_aa: SARKGGLGDNQPQH
clone_size: .; v_call: TRBV13; j_call: TRBJ2-1; d_call: .; cdr3_aa: AGSLGILGVLNEQF
clone_size: few; v_call: TRBV7-9; j_call: TRBJ2-3; d_call: .; cdr3_aa: ASSSLDWSPSTDTQY
clone_size: .; v_call: TRBV15; j_call: TRBJ2-2; d_call: TRBD1; cdr3_aa: ATSRQGAGSGELF
clone_size: .; v_call: TRBV27; j_call: TRBJ1-4; d_call: .; cdr3_aa: ASRLGVWEGEKLF
clone_size: .; v_call: TRBV6-2/TRBV6-3; j_call: TRBJ1-2; d_call: TRBD1; cdr3_aa: TSSTGTGHYGYT
clone_size: .; v_call: TRBV7-8; j_call: TRBJ2-7; d_call: TRBD1; cdr3_aa: ASSPLRGGMGEQY
clone_size: .; v_call: TRBV6-5; j_call: TRBJ2-3; d_call: .; cdr3_aa: ASSYYTKRLVADTQY
clone_size: few; v_call: TRBV12-3/TRBV12-4; j_call: TRBJ2-5; d_call: TRBD2; cdr3_aa: ASSLALLAEETQY
clone_size: .; v_call: TRBV7-2; j_call: TRBJ1-6; d_call: .; cdr3_aa: ASSPLRASGSPLH
clone_size: .; v_call: TRBV10-3; j_call: TRBJ2-7; d_call: .; cdr3_aa: AIRQTSSYEQY
clone_size: few; v_call: TRBV20-1; j_call: TRBJ1-2; d_call: .; cdr3_aa: SARDLGGYT
clone_size: .; v_call: TRBV18; j_call: TRBJ1-1; d_call: .; cdr3_aa: ASSSVGKNTEAF
clone_size: once; v_call: TRBV5-1; j_call: TRBJ2-3; d_call: .; cdr3_aa: ASSYDGGWTDTQY
clone_size: .; v_call: TRBV5-1; j_call: TRBJ2-3; d_call: TRBD2; cdr3_aa: ASSYGLAGADTQY
clone_size: few; v_call: TRBV4-2; j_call: TRBJ2-1; d_call: TRBD2; cdr3_aa: ASSQDRGGGLYNEQF
clone_size: .; v_call: TRBV7-9; j_call: TRBJ2-1; d_call: .; cdr3_aa: ASSLRQDQGEQF
clone_size: once; v_call: TRBV7-2; j_call: TRBJ1-2; d_call: .; cdr3_aa: ASSGRTAREYYGYT
clone_size: .; v_call: TRBV7-8; j_call: TRBJ2-7; d_call: TRBD1; cdr3_aa: ASCSGTASYEQY
clone_size: few; v_call: TRBV6-5; j_call: TRBJ2-1; d_call: TRBD2; cdr3_aa: ASSYSGPGGLNEQF
clone_size: .; v_call: TRBV2; j_call: TRBJ2-4; d_call: .; cdr3_aa: ASTGLGKNIQY